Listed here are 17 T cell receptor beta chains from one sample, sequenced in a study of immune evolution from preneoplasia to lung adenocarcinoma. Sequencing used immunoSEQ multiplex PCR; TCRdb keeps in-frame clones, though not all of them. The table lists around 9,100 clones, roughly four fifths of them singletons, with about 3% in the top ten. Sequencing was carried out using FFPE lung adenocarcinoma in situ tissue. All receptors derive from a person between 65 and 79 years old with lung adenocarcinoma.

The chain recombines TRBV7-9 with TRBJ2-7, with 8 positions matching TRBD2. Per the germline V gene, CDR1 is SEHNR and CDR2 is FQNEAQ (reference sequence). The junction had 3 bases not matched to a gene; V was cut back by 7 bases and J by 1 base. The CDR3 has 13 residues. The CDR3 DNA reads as TGTGCCAGCACGGGGGGGGTGTCCTACGAGCAGTACTTC. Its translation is CASTGGVSYEQYF. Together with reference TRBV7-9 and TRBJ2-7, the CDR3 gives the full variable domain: DTGVSQNPRHKITKRGQNVTFRCDPISEHNRLYWYRQTLGQGPEFLTYFQNEAQLEKSRLLSDRFSAERPKGSFSTLEIQRTEQGDSAMYLCASTGGVSYEQYFGPGTRLTVT.

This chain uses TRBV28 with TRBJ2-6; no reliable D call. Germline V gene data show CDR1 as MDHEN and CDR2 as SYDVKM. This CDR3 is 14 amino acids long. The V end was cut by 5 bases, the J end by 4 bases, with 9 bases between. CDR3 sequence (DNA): TGTGCCAGCAGTAAGGTTTACGGGGCCAACGTCCTGACTTTC. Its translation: CASSKVYGANVLTF.

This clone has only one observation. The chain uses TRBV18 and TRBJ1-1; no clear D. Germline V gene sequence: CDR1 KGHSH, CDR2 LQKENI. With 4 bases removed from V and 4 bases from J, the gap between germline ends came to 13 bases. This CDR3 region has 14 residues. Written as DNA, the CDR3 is TGTGCCAGCTCACGCGACTCTCGGGGCACTGAAGCTTTCTTT. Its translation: CASSRDSRGTEAFF.

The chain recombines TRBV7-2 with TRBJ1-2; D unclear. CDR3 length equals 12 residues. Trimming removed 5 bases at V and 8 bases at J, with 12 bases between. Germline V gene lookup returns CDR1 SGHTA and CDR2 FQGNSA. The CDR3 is CASSNRGGGYTF. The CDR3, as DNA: TGTGCCAGCAGCAATCGAGGCGGGGGCTACACCTTC.

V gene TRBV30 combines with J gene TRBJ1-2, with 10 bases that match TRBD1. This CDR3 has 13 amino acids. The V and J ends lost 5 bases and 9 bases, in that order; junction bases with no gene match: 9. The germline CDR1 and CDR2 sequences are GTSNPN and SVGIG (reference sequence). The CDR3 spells CAWGTTGGGSYTF. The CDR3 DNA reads TGTGCCTGGGGAACGACAGGGGGCGGGAGCTACACCTTC.

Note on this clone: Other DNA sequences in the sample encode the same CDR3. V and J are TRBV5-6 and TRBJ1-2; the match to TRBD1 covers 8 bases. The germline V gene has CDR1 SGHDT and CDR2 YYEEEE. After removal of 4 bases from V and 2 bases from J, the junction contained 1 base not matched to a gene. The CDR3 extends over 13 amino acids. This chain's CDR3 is CASSRQGNYGYTF. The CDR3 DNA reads TGTGCCAGCAGCCGACAGGGGAACTATGGCTACACCTTC.

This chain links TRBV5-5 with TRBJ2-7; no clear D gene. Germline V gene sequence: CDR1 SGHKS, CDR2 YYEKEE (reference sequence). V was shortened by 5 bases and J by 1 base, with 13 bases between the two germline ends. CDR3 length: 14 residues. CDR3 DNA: TGTGCCAGCAGTCTCTTATGGGGATCCTACGAGCAGTACTTC. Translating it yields CASSLLWGSYEQYF.

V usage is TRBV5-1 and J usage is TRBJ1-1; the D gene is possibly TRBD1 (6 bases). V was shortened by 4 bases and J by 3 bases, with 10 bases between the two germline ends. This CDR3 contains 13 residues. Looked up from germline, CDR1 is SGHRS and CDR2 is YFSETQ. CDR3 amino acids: CASSGGGYTEAFF. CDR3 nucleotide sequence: TGCGCCAGCAGCGGAGGGGGATACACTGAAGCTTTCTTT.

This chain's CDR3 is CASRPQELNTEAFF. The CDR3 DNA reads TGTGCCAGCAGGCCCCAGGAGCTGAACACTGAAGCTTTCTTT. The chain links TRBV6-1 to TRBJ1-1; D gene unclear. The V and J ends lost 6 bases and 0 bases respectively, with 11 bases between them. Germline CDR1 and CDR2: MNHNS and SASEGT. The CDR3 is 14 amino acids.

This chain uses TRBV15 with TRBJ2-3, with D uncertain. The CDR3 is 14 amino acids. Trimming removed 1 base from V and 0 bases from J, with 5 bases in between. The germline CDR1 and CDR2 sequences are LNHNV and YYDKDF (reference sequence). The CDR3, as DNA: TGTGCCACCAGCAGAGTCGGCAGCACAGATACGCAGTATTTT. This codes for CATSRVGSTDTQYF. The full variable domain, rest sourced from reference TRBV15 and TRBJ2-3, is DAMVIQNPRYQVTQFGKPVTLSCSQTLNHNVMYWYQQKSSQAPKLLFHYYDKDFNNEADTPDNFQSRRPNTSFCFLDIRSPGLGDTAMYLCATSRVGSTDTQYFGPGTRLTVL.

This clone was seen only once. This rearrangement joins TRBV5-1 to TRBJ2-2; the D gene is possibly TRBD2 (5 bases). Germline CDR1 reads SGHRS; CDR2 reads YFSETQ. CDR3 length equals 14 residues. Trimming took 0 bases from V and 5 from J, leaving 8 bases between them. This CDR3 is CASSLDPGTGELFF. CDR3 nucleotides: TGCGCCAGCAGCTTGGATCCGGGAACCGGGGAGCTGTTTTTT.

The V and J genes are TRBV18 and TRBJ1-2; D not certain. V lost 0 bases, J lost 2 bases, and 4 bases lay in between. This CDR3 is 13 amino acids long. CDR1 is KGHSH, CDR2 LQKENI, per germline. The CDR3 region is CASSPPGNYGYTF. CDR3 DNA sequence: TGTGCCAGCTCACCACCGGGGAACTATGGCTACACCTTC.

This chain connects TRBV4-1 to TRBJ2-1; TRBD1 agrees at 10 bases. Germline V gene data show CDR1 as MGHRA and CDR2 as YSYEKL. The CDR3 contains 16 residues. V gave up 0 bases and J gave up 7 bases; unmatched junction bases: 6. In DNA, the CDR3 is TGCGCCAGCAGCCAAGATTCCAGGACAGGGGGGAATGAGCAGTTCTTC. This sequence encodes CASSQDSRTGGNEQFF.

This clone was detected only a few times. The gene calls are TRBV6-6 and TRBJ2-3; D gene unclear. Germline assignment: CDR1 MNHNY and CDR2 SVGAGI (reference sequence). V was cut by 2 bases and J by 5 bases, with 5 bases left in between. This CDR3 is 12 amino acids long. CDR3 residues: CASSYDGDTQYF. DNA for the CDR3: TGTGCCAGCAGTTACGACGGAGATACGCAGTATTTT.

The CDR3: CASSYSTSRAYEQYF. In DNA, the CDR3 is TGTGCCAGCAGTTACTCGACTAGTAGGGCATACGAGCAGTACTTC. The V gene is TRBV6-5, the J gene TRBJ2-7; a possible D gene is TRBD2 (6 bases). CDR1 is MNHEY, CDR2 SVGAGI, per germline. V lost 0 bases and J lost 4, with 13 bases in between. This CDR3 contains 15 residues.

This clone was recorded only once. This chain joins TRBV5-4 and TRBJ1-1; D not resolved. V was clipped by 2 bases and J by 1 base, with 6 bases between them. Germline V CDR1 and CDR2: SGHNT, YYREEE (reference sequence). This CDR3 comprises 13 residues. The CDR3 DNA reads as TGTGCCAGCAGCTTCACCCAGAACACTGAAGCTTTCTTT. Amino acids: CASSFTQNTEAFF.

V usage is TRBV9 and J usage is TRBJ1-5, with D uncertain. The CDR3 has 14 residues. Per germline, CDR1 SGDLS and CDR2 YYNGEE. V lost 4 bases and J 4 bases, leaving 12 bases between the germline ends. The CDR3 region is CASSFGRENQPQHF. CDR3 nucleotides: TGTGCCAGCAGCTTCGGACGGGAAAATCAGCCCCAGCATTTT.